The TCR beta chain described here comes from a study of CD8 T cells in Susac syndrome (dated by TCRdb to the late 2010s). The study in broad terms: The study used repertoire sequencing to test whether antigen drove CD8+ T cell activation and differentiation in Susac syndrome.

High-throughput TCR beta sequencing profiled peripheral blood CD8+ and CD4+ T cells from healthy donors, Susac syndrome patients and multiple sclerosis patients. The healthy donors served as controls matched for age and sex. Bulk CD8+ and CD4+ T cells were purified by magnetic negative isolation, while CD8+ TEMRA cells were enriched using FACS. Blood was drawn into EDTA tubes, processed within 24 hours, and PBMCs were isolated by density gradient centrifugation. PBMCs intended for TCR sequencing were cryopreserved in liquid nitrogen and thawed later in a water bath at 37 degrees C. The sorted or isolated CD4+, CD8+ and CD8+ TEMRA cells had a purity of 90% or higher. RNA was extracted using the RNeasy kit, and roughly 0.5 to 1 microgram was reverse transcribed with random hexamers. The immunoSEQ multiplex PCR assay, covering 54 Vbeta and 13 Jbeta segments, was used to amplify TCR beta CDR3 regions. Bias from PCR amplification was corrected by using a synthetic template baseline for primer optimization and for computational correction. Regarding the original processing steps: Only productive sequences were kept, with reads annotated to V, D and J genes according to IMGT and analyzed in immunoSEQ Analyzer. Clonality was computed as one minus Shannon entropy normalized by log2 of the number of productive unique sequences. Public and private clones were assessed among the 100 most prevalent clones of each patient and control. Clones were defined as Susac-specific when absent from the healthy and MS cohorts, from approximately 1,100 published viral clones and from other ImmuneACCESS disease sequences. TCRdb took the public reads, trimmed them with fastp at Q25, ran MiXCR for clone calling and kept in-frame beta chains. One record per CDR3 amino acid sequence lists the most common genes and DNA. The V and J calls and clone size are TCRdb's, not the authors'. In all, the sample holds about 120,000 distinct CDR3 sequences, and roughly 94% of those were seen once. Roughly 0.092% of the sample lies in the top ten.

Between the V and J ends, shortened by 11 bases and 2 bases respectively, the junction contains 14 bases. From a lookup of the germline V gene (reference sequence), CDR1 and CDR2 are SEHNR and FQNEAQ. The CDR3 holds 13 amino acids from the cysteine to the phenylalanine. The only DNA kept is the CDR3, 39 bases in frame from the first base. A word on this clonotype: Its binding antigen is unknown. Base qualities are not recorded, but no much larger clone differs from it by a single base.

Study-level results and caveats: The study acknowledged that relatively few individuals were included in the TCR sequencing and HLA analysis.

Sequenced: CD4+ T cells from PBMCs. Here the chain combines TRBV7-9 and TRBJ2-3; too little of a D gene remains to name it. The TCR comes from a human donor in good health. The CDR3 protein: CAVPGSVTDTQYF. The DNA sequence is TGTGCCGTTCCCGGGTCGGTCACAGATACGCAGTATTTT.